These 31 T cell receptor beta chains share one sample of origin, sequenced in a study of shared clonotypes between healthy human individuals. Sequencing used immunoSEQ multiplex PCR; TCRdb keeps in-frame clones, though not all of them. The sample consists of about 2.3 million clones, roughly 90% of them appearing once. The sequenced material came from naive CD4+ T cells from PBMCs. The subset denotes: CD45RA+ positively selected. The receptors come from a man younger than 35 in good health. Some clones in this sample may be carry-over from other donors' samples.

V usage is TRBV5-4 and J usage is TRBJ2-7; 7 bases line up with TRBD2. The germline CDR1 and CDR2 sequences are SGHNT and YYREEE (reference sequence). The V gene end was trimmed by 4 bases and the J gene end by 7 bases; junction bases not matched to a gene: 11. The CDR3 has 14 amino acids. The CDR3 bases are TGTGCCAGCAGCAGGCCGGGAGGTGCGGGGGAGCAGTACTTC. It encodes CASSRPGGAGEQYF.

This clone was counted once. The junction departs from germline at one end; a sequencing error may be responsible. The CDR3 nucleotides are TGCAGCGTTGACGGAAACACCAGGGAGCTGTTTTTT. Translation: CSVDGNTRELFF. The genes are TRBV29-1 and TRBJ2-2; the D is unclear. CDR1 and CDR2 from the germline V gene are SQVTM and ANQGSEA. The CDR3 runs to 12 residues.

The chain links TRBV19 to TRBJ2-7, with 9 bases lining up with TRBD2. This CDR3 is 12 amino acids long. The junction had 5 bases not matched to a gene; V was cut back by 5 bases and J by 9 bases. From germline, CDR1 is LNHDA and CDR2 SQIVND (reference sequence). CDR3 sequence (DNA): TGTGCCAGTAGTTCCGGACTAGCGCGGCAGTACTTC. Translating it yields CASSSGLARQYF. Full variable domain (outside the CDR3, taken from reference TRBV19 and TRBJ2-7): DGGITQSPKYLFRKEGQNVTLSCEQNLNHDAMYWYRQDPGQGLRLIYYSQIVNDFQKGDIAEGYSVSREKKESFPLTVTSAQKNPTAFYLCASSSGLARQYFGPGTRLTVT.

CDR3 nucleotides: TGTGCCAGCAGTTTCTGGCGCTCTGGAAACACCATATATTTT. This translates into CASSFWRSGNTIYF. The chain couples TRBV28 to TRBJ1-3; the D is unclear. Trimming left V 3 bases short and J 0 bases short, with 6 bases between. CDR1 is MDHEN, CDR2 SYDVKM, per germline. The CDR3 loop spans 14 amino acids.

This chain uses TRBV11-3 with TRBJ2-5; 7 nucleotides agree with TRBD2. The J segment lost 5 bases and the V segment lost 1 base, leaving 4 bases of the junction unmatched. Germline loops: CDR1 SGHNT, CDR2 YENEEA. The CDR3 has 14 amino acids. The CDR3 DNA is TGTGCCAGCAGCTTAGGAGCGGGAACTGAGACCCAGTACTTC. The encoded protein is CASSLGAGTETQYF.

This clone has a single count. Other DNA sequences of this sample code for an identical CDR3. The chain is built from TRBV28 and TRBJ2-7; 7 bases match TRBD1. Trimming removed 6 bases from V and 2 bases from J; junction bases left unmatched: 7. The CDR3 covers 14 residues. The germline V gene encodes CDR1 MDHEN and CDR2 SYDVKM. The CDR3 DNA follows: TGTGCCAGCAGCCTCTCGGGACAGACCTACGAGCAGTACTTC. Its translation: CASSLSGQTYEQYF. The complete variable domain, with remaining parts taken from reference TRBV28 and TRBJ2-7, reads DVKVTQSSRYLVKRTGEKVFLECVQDMDHENMFWYRQDPGLGLRLIYFSYDVKMKEKGDIPEGYSVSREKKERFSLILESASTNQTSMYLCASSLSGQTYEQYFGPGTRLTVT.

The V gene is TRBV5-1, the J gene TRBJ2-5, with 10 positions matching TRBD1. CDR1 SGHRS and CDR2 YFSETQ come from the germline V gene. V lost 3 bases, J lost 5 bases, and 10 bases stayed unmatched. This CDR3 is 16 amino acids long. CDR3 region: CASSSNPGQGPETQYF. CDR3 coding DNA: TGCGCCAGCAGCTCCAACCCGGGACAGGGGCCGGAGACCCAGTACTTC.

V usage is TRBV6-1 and J usage is TRBJ2-7, with a weak D call TRBD2 (5 bases). Trimming removed 4 bases from V and 1 base from J, with 11 bases in between. The CDR3 consists of 14 residues. Germline V CDR1 and CDR2: MNHNS, SASEGT. The CDR3 sequence: CASSARSGSYEQYF. DNA for the CDR3: TGTGCCAGCAGTGCCCGATCGGGGTCCTACGAGCAGTACTTC.

J is TRBJ2-7 and V is TRBV6-5; D may be TRBD2 (6 bases). This CDR3 contains 15 residues. The V end lost 6 bases, the J end lost 4 bases, and 19 bases lay between the germline ends. Germline CDR1 reads MNHEY; CDR2 reads SVGAGI. CDR3: CASSLEGSGRYEQYF. The CDR3 DNA reads TGTGCCAGCAGCCTTGAAGGGTCAGGGAGGTACGAGCAGTACTTC.

The genes are TRBV5-1 and TRBJ2-5; D is unresolved. The CDR3 loop spans 14 amino acids. The germline CDR1 and CDR2 sequences are SGHRS and YFSETQ. Deletions cut 7 bases from V and 0 bases from J, with 13 bases between. This chain's CDR3 is CASSRRADQETQYF. CDR3 nucleotides: TGCGCCAGCTCTCGAAGGGCAGACCAAGAGACCCAGTACTTC. Full variable domain (missing parts from reference TRBV5-1 and TRBJ2-5): KAGVTQTPRYLIKTRGQQVTLSCSPISGHRSVSWYQQTPGQGLQFLFEYFSETQRNKGNFPGRFSGRQFSNSRSEMNVSTLELGDSALYLCASSRRADQETQYFGPGTRLLVL.

The chain joins TRBV2 to TRBJ1-1, with unresolved D. CDR1 SNHLY and CDR2 FYNNEI come from the germline V gene. The CDR3 contains 13 residues. Trimming stripped 6 bases from V and 0 bases from J, with 8 bases between. The CDR3: CASRLEVNTEAFF. As DNA, the CDR3 is TGTGCCAGCAGACTAGAGGTGAACACTGAAGCTTTCTTT.

The chain is built from TRBV9 and TRBJ1-3; weak D call: TRBD1 (6 bases). Germline CDR1 and CDR2: SGDLS and YYNGEE. The CDR3 runs to 16 residues. Trimming took off 3 bases at V and 2 bases at J, with 15 bases between the two ends. This CDR3 is CASSDRGGAAGNTIYF. The DNA for the CDR3 is TGTGCCAGCAGCGACCGGGGGGGGGCTGCTGGAAACACCATATATTTT.

About this clone itself: Other DNA sequences in the sample encode the same CDR3. This rearrangement joins TRBV18 to TRBJ2-1; perhaps D is TRBD1 or TRBD2 (5 bases each). Per germline, CDR1 KGHSH and CDR2 LQKENI. The length of the CDR3 is 15 residues. Trimming pared 3 bases from V and 0 bases from J, leaving 9 bases between. This CDR3 reads CASSPGTSSYNEQFF. In DNA form, the CDR3 reads TGTGCCAGCTCACCCGGGACGAGCTCCTACAATGAGCAGTTCTTC.

The chain has TRBV5-8 and TRBJ1-1, with D possibly TRBD1 on 5 matching bases. The V end lost 4 bases, the J end lost 9 bases, and 19 bases lay between the germline ends. Per the germline V gene, CDR1 is SGHTS and CDR2 is YDEGEE. This CDR3 contains 14 residues. CDR3 nucleotide sequence: TGTGCCAGCAGCCGCGACAGTAATCCGGGAAAAGCTTTCTTT. Translated, it gives CASSRDSNPGKAFF.

The J gene is TRBJ2-3, the V gene TRBV7-2, with 9 bases lining up with TRBD1. CDR1 is SGHTA, CDR2 FQGNSA, per germline. Losses at the gene ends were 6 bases for V and 4 bases for J; bases not matched to a gene: 5. This CDR3 has 14 residues. DNA for the CDR3: TGTGCCAGCAGGGGGGGACAGGGCCCAGATACGCAGTATTTT. It encodes CASRGGQGPDTQYF. The full variable domain, rest sourced from reference TRBV7-2 and TRBJ2-3, is GAGVSQSPSNKVTEKGKDVELRCDPISGHTALYWYRQSLGQGLEFLIYFQGNSAPDKSGLPSDRFSAERTGGSVSTLTIQRTQQEDSAVYLCASRGGQGPDTQYFGPGTRLTVL.

A single count supports this clone. The chain carries TRBV7-2 and TRBJ2-1; D gene uncertain. Deletions cut 1 base from V and 4 bases from J, with 11 bases between. The CDR3 sequence is 15 residues long. Germline V gene sequence: CDR1 SGHTA, CDR2 FQGNSA. The CDR3, as DNA: TGTGCCAGCAGCTTAGGCCTCCCGGAATACAATGAGCAGTTCTTC. It encodes CASSLGLPEYNEQFF.

This chain uses TRBV5-1 with TRBJ2-6; D assignment may be TRBD1 or TRBD2 (5 bases each). The germline V gene encodes CDR1 SGHRS and CDR2 YFSETQ. V was cut by 2 bases and J by 2 bases, with 11 bases left in between. There are 16 residues in the CDR3. This CDR3 is CASSFYGGAGANVLTF. The CDR3 region has the DNA TGCGCCAGCAGCTTTTATGGGGGAGCTGGGGCCAACGTCCTGACTTTC. The whole variable domain, filled in from reference TRBV5-1 and TRBJ2-6, reads KAGVTQTPRYLIKTRGQQVTLSCSPISGHRSVSWYQQTPGQGLQFLFEYFSETQRNKGNFPGRFSGRQFSNSRSEMNVSTLELGDSALYLCASSFYGGAGANVLTFGAGSRLTVL.

The chain is built from TRBV9 and TRBJ1-1, with a weak D call TRBD1 (5 bases). The germline CDR1 and CDR2 sequences are SGDLS and YYNGEE. V dropped 4 bases and J dropped 4 bases, with 20 bases sitting between them. There are 16 residues in the CDR3. In DNA, the CDR3 is TGTGCCAGCAGCAAAACCGGAGACAGTCGGGGCACTGAAGCTTTCTTT. Its protein product is CASSKTGDSRGTEAFF.

To note about this clone: This CDR3 is also generated by other DNA sequences in the sample. The V and J genes are TRBV27 and TRBJ2-6; D is undetermined. V was trimmed by 4 bases and J by 0 bases, leaving 1 base between them. The CDR3 is 13 residues long. CDR1 and CDR2 (germline): MNHEY, SMNVEV (reference sequence). The CDR3 is CASSYSGANVLTF. In DNA form, the CDR3 reads TGTGCCAGCAGTTACTCTGGGGCCAACGTCCTGACTTTC. Filled out from reference TRBV27 and TRBJ2-6, the complete variable domain reads EAQVTQNPRYLITVTGKKLTVTCSQNMNHEYMSWYRQDPGLGLRQIYYSMNVEVTDKGDVPEGYKVSRKEKRNFPLILESPSPNQTSLYFCASSYSGANVLTFGAGSRLTVL.

This clone was seen a handful of times. The chain uses TRBV7-9 and TRBJ1-5, with D unresolved. Germline assignment: CDR1 SEHNR and CDR2 FQNEAQ (reference sequence). With 1 base removed from V and 5 bases from J, the gap between germline ends came to 9 bases. The CDR3 is 14 amino acids. CDR3 sequence: CASSLGDTYQPQHF. The CDR3 nucleotides read TGTGCCAGCAGCTTAGGTGACACTTATCAGCCCCAGCATTTT.

The CDR3 DNA is TGCGCCAGCAGCTTACAAGACCAGGGGGGGAGGACAGATACGCAGTATTTT. It yields the protein CASSLQDQGGRTDTQYF. V and J are TRBV5-1 and TRBJ2-3; D is perhaps TRBD1 or TRBD2 (7 bases each). Trimming removed 2 bases from V and 3 bases from J, with 19 bases in between. CDR1 is SGHRS, CDR2 YFSETQ, per germline. CDR3 size: 17 residues.

The chain couples TRBV18 to TRBJ2-2; no clear D. Germline CDR1 and CDR2: KGHSH and LQKENI. This CDR3 spans 18 amino acids. Trimming cost V 1 base and J 0 bases, with 15 bases left between them. This CDR3 is CASSPLSVAGTNTGELFF. In DNA, the CDR3 is TGTGCCAGCTCACCACTATCGGTGGCAGGAACGAACACCGGGGAGCTGTTTTTT.

The chain employs TRBV7-8 and TRBJ1-1; D is unresolved. Germline V gene lookup returns CDR1 SGHVS and CDR2 FQNEAQ. The CDR3 covers 15 residues. Trimming left V 1 base short and J 2 bases short, with 11 bases between. In nucleotides, the CDR3 is TGTGCCAGCAGCTTAGAATCGGGGATTAACACTGAAGCTTTCTTT. Protein sequence: CASSLESGINTEAFF.

This chain links TRBV5-1 with TRBJ2-1; 9 bases map to TRBD1. The CDR3 contains 15 residues. The J segment lost 1 base and the V segment lost 3 bases, leaving 2 bases of the junction unmatched. Germline loops: CDR1 SGHRS, CDR2 YFSETQ. This CDR3 is CASSSGQGSYNEQFF. The CDR3 DNA sequence: TGCGCCAGCAGCTCCGGACAGGGGTCCTACAATGAGCAGTTCTTC.

This chain connects TRBV7-7 to TRBJ1-1; 11 bases are shared with TRBD1. V was pared by 1 base and J by 10 bases, with 8 bases of the junction left unmatched. Per germline, CDR1 SSHAT and CDR2 FNYEAQ (reference sequence). This CDR3 region has 15 residues. CDR3 protein: CASSLVGTGGGGAFF. For the CDR3, the DNA is TGTGCCAGCAGCTTAGTTGGGACAGGGGGTGGGGGAGCTTTCTTT.

To note about this clone: The identical CDR3 is also encoded by other nucleotide sequences in the sample. This sequence joins TRBV28 and TRBJ1-1; no firm D call. This CDR3 comprises 15 residues. CDR1 is MDHEN, CDR2 SYDVKM, per germline. The V and J ends lost 1 base and 0 bases respectively, with 9 bases between them. The CDR3 DNA reads TGTGCCAGCAGTTTATTGGGCAGGTTGAACACTGAAGCTTTCTTT. Residues: CASSLLGRLNTEAFF.

The chain employs TRBV7-3 and TRBJ2-5, with TRBD1 identical over 8 bases. The CDR3 consists of 15 residues. V lost 2 bases to trimming and J lost 5 bases; unmatched junction nucleotides: 7. Germline V CDR1 and CDR2: SGHTA, FQGTGA. CDR3 sequence reads: CASSLVTGVGETQYF. CDR3 nucleotides: TGTGCCAGCAGCTTAGTGACAGGGGTAGGGGAGACCCAGTACTTC.

The V call is TRBV5-4, the J call TRBJ2-2; the D is unclear. The CDR3 is 17 amino acids. Per germline, CDR1 SGHNT and CDR2 YYREEE (reference sequence). V was clipped by 4 bases and J by 0 bases, with 16 bases between them. CDR3 nucleotides: TGTGCCAGCAGCACAAAGTCCGGCCAGCCGAACACCGGGGAGCTGTTTTTT. This translates into CASSTKSGQPNTGELFF. Complete variable domain (other parts from reference TRBV5-4 and TRBJ2-2): ETGVTQSPTHLIKTRGQQVTLRCSSQSGHNTVSWYQQALGQGPQFIFQYYREEENGRGNFPPRFSGLQFPNYSSELNVNALELDDSALYLCASSTKSGQPNTGELFFGEGSRLTVL.

V gene TRBV4-2 combines with J gene TRBJ1-2; TRBD1 aligns across 8 bases. Germline loops: CDR1 LGHNA, CDR2 YNFKEQ. Trimming removed 2 bases from V and 8 bases from J; junction bases left unmatched: 10. This CDR3 spans 15 amino acids. CDR3 loop: CASSQSRQGPIGYTF. The CDR3 bases are TGTGCCAGCAGCCAATCGCGACAGGGGCCCATCGGCTACACCTTC.

The chain recombines TRBV6-1 with TRBJ1-1, with 7 nucleotides matching TRBD1. The germline V gene encodes CDR1 MNHNS and CDR2 SASEGT. CDR3 length: 12 residues. Trimming cost V 8 bases and J 7 bases; bases outside gene matches: 7. CDR3 loop: CASGDRAGEAFF. CDR3 DNA: TGTGCCAGCGGAGACAGGGCCGGTGAAGCTTTCTTT.

CDR3 coding DNA: TGTGCCAGCAGTTCCCCCTCACAGGGCAAGAATCAGCCCCAGCATTTT. Translating it yields CASSSPSQGKNQPQHF. The chain couples TRBV27 to TRBJ1-5; tentative D call: TRBD1 (6 bases). V was cut by 4 bases and J by 4 bases, with 17 bases left in between. The CDR3 spans 16 residues. Looked up from germline, CDR1 is MNHEY and CDR2 is SMNVEV (reference sequence).